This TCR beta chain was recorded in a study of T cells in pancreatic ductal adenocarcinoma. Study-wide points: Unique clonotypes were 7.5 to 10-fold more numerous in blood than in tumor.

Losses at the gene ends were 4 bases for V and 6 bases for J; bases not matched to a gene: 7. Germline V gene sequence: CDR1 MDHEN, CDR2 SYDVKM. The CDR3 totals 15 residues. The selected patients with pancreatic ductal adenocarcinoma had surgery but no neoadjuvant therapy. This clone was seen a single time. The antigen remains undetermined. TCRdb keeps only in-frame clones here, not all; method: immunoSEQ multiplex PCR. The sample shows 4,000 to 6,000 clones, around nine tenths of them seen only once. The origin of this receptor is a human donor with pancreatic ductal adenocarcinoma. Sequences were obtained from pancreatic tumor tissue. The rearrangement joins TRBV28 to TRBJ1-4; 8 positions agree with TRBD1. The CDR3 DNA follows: TGTGCCAGCAGTTCTCCAGGGGGCGAGGATGAAAAACTGTTTTTT. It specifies CASSSPGGEDEKLFF.